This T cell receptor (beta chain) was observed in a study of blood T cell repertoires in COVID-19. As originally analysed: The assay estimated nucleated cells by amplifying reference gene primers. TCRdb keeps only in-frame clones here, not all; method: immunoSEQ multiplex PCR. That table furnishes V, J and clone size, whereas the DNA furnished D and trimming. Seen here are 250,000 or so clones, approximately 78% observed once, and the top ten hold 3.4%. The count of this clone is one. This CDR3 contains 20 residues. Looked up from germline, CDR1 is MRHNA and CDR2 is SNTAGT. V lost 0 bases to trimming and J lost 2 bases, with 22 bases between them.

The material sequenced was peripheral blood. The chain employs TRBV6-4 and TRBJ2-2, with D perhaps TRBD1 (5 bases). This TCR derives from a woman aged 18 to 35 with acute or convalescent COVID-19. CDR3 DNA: TGTGCCAGCAGTGACTCGATAATTCCAGGGTTCTTGACTAACACCGGGGAGCTGTTTTTT. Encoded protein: CASSDSIIPGFLTNTGELFF.